The TCR beta chain under discussion was sequenced for a study of early T cells in non-severe SARS-CoV-2 infection. Overall study context: Sequencing input comprised bulk RNA from unsorted whole blood; chain pairing was not available. Study-wide findings and caveats: Missing private and CD4 specificities, VDJdb matching favored anti-spike CD8 responses.

Deletions cut 7 bases from V and 6 bases from J, with 12 bases between. Germline CDR1 is SGHTA and CDR2 is FQGNSA. This CDR3 is built from 12 residues. This clonotype was seen many times. Its target is unknown. Attachment of unique molecular identifiers was made to individual cDNA molecules. TCRdb called the 5' RACE reads again in MiXCR, with one record for every CDR3 protein. The sample shows around 45,000 distinct CDR3 sequences, roughly 7% of them seen only once. The sequencing input was whole blood. The chain recombines TRBV7-2 with TRBJ1-2; D remains unclear. This receptor was obtained from an adult who was a healthcare worker with PCR-confirmed SARS-CoV-2 infection or an uninfected control (not recorded which). CDR3 sequence: CASTQSRDGYTF. For the CDR3, the DNA is TGTGCCAGCACCCAGTCTAGGGATGGCTACACCTTC.